This passage covers 19 T cell receptor beta chains from one sample sequenced in a study of blood T cell repertoires in COVID-19. Repertoires were generated with immunoSEQ multiplex PCR, while TCRdb's copy carries only in-frame clones and drops some. The sample consists of roughly 230,000 clones, approximately 84% of them appearing once. Sample: PBMCs or T cells enriched from blood (not recorded which). These receptors were taken from a woman aged 45 to 65 who had been exposed to COVID-19.

The gene calls are TRBV27 and TRBJ1-6, with D uncertain. The germline V gene encodes CDR1 MNHEY and CDR2 SMNVEV (reference sequence). The CDR3 is 13 residues long. Trimming shortened V by 2 bases and J by 10 bases, and 9 bases separated the two germline ends. The CDR3 bases are TGTGCCAGCAGTTTAACCGTACAGTCACCCCTCCACTTT. It codes for CASSLTVQSPLHF.

The J gene is TRBJ2-3, the V gene TRBV29-1, with 7 bases fitting TRBD2. The junction had 3 bases not matched to a gene; V was cut back by 3 bases and J by 6 bases. Germline V gives CDR1 SQVTM, CDR2 ANQGSEA. The CDR3 spans 12 residues. The CDR3 DNA follows: TGCAGCGTTGACGCGGGGGTGGATACGCAGTATTTT. Amino acids: CSVDAGVDTQYF.

The gene calls are TRBV2 and TRBJ1-2; tentative D call: TRBD1 (6 bases). Germline CDR1 is SNHLY and CDR2 is FYNNEI. The CDR3 contains 15 residues. Between the trimmed V and J ends, which lost 4 bases and 4 bases, there was a span of 16 bases. The CDR3 is CASSVDRLKSYGYTF. CDR3 nucleotide sequence: TGTGCCAGCAGTGTCGACAGGTTAAAGAGCTATGGCTACACCTTC.

This chain uses TRBV19 with TRBJ1-6; no definite D call. The V gene lost 1 base and the J gene lost 10 bases, with 11 bases spanning the gap. Germline CDR1 LNHDA, CDR2 SQIVND (reference sequence). The CDR3 consists of 14 residues. Here the CDR3 reads CASSIVRGGSPLHF. The CDR3 coding sequence is TGTGCCAGTAGTATAGTGCGTGGCGGATCACCCCTCCACTTT.

This chain connects TRBV19 to TRBJ2-7; 7 bases are a match to TRBD1. The CDR3 is 17 residues long. CDR1 LNHDA and CDR2 SQIVND come from the germline V gene (reference sequence). J was trimmed by 2 bases and V by 4 bases; bases with no gene match: 14. The CDR3 region is CASSRRPRQGQTYEQYF. CDR3 sequence (DNA): TGTGCCAGTAGTAGACGACCCCGACAGGGACAGACCTACGAGCAGTACTTC. The full variable domain, in which reference TRBV19 and TRBJ2-7 provide the parts outside the CDR3, is DGGITQSPKYLFRKEGQNVTLSCEQNLNHDAMYWYRQDPGQGLRLIYYSQIVNDFQKGDIAEGYSVSREKKESFPLTVTSAQKNPTAFYLCASSRRPRQGQTYEQYFGPGTRLTVT.

Only a few counts were recorded for this clone. V gene TRBV7-6 combines with J gene TRBJ1-1, with no clear D. In germline, CDR1 is SGHVS, CDR2 FNYEAQ. The V and J ends lost 3 bases and 2 bases respectively, with 10 bases between them. The CDR3 runs 14 residues. The CDR3 here is CASSLARGNTEAFF. CDR3 sequence (DNA): TGTGCCAGCAGCTTGGCGCGGGGAAACACTGAAGCTTTCTTT.

This chain connects TRBV27 to TRBJ1-1, with 8 positions matching TRBD1. The CDR3 spans 14 residues. V lost 2 bases and J lost 6; bases outside the gene matches: 5. Germline CDR1 is MNHEY and CDR2 is SMNVEV (reference sequence). CDR3 sequence (DNA): TGTGCCAGCAGTTTACACGAGACAGGGGCTGAAGCTTTCTTT. Translating gives CASSLHETGAEAFF.

This clone was picked up a small number of times. Other DNA sequences in the same sample also yield this CDR3. The chain links TRBV7-2 to TRBJ1-2; D remains ambiguous. CDR3 length equals 13 residues. The V gene lost 1 base and the J gene lost 2 bases, with 5 bases spanning the gap. The germline V gene encodes CDR1 SGHTA and CDR2 FQGNSA. The CDR3 sequence: CASSLDTNYGYTF. Here the CDR3 DNA reads TGTGCCAGCAGCTTAGACACAAACTATGGCTACACCTTC.

This sequence joins TRBV7-2 and TRBJ2-5, with D possibly TRBD2 on 5 matching bases. The CDR3 length is 14 residues. V lost 1 base and J 8 bases, leaving 14 bases between the germline ends. Germline V gives CDR1 SGHTA, CDR2 FQGNSA. This CDR3 is CASSLVWTRGTQYF. Written as DNA, the CDR3 is TGTGCCAGCAGCTTAGTATGGACCCGGGGAACCCAGTACTTC.

V usage is TRBV28 and J usage is TRBJ1-1; no reliable D call. Looked up from germline, CDR1 is MDHEN and CDR2 is SYDVKM. V lost 7 bases and J 7 bases, leaving 25 bases between the germline ends. The CDR3 loop spans 16 amino acids. CDR3 residues: CASTIGRGTPPFEAFF. The CDR3, as DNA: TGTGCCAGCACCATCGGACGGGGAACCCCCCCCTTTGAAGCTTTCTTT.

This clone was seen once. The chain has TRBV28 and TRBJ2-5; TRBD2 matches at 8 bases. The V gene end was trimmed by 0 bases and the J gene end by 1 base; junction bases not matched to a gene: 10. CDR1 and CDR2 (germline): MDHEN, SYDVKM. There are 18 residues in the CDR3. The CDR3 DNA sequence: TGTGCCAGCAGTTTATGGAGGGGGTTAGCGGGGTTCCAAGAGACCCAGTACTTC. Translating it yields CASSLWRGLAGFQETQYF. Drawing the rest from reference TRBV28 and TRBJ2-5, the complete variable domain is DVKVTQSSRYLVKRTGEKVFLECVQDMDHENMFWYRQDPGLGLRLIYFSYDVKMKEKGDIPEGYSVSREKKERFSLILESASTNQTSMYLCASSLWRGLAGFQETQYFGPGTRLLVL.

This chain joins TRBV4-3 and TRBJ2-7, with TRBD1 identical over 8 bases. CDR1 LGHNA and CDR2 YSLEER come from the germline V gene. This CDR3 spans 13 amino acids. J was trimmed by 7 bases and V by 4 bases; bases with no gene match: 6. CDR3 sequence: CASSLGQGGEQYF. In DNA form, the CDR3 reads TGCGCCAGCAGCCTCGGACAGGGTGGGGAGCAGTACTTC.

The gene calls are TRBV28 and TRBJ1-1, with 12 bases aligning to TRBD1. J was trimmed by 7 bases and V by 7 bases; bases with no gene match: 4. The CDR3 is 13 amino acids. CDR1 is MDHEN and CDR2 is SYDVKM in the germline V gene. The CDR3 DNA reads TGTGCCAGCAACCGGGACAGGGGGCTTGAAGCTTTCTTT. Translation gives CASNRDRGLEAFF.

This chain connects TRBV14 to TRBJ1-2; D gene ambiguous. Trimming cost V 4 bases and J 8 bases, with 17 bases left between them. The CDR3 covers 14 residues. The germline V gene encodes CDR1 SGHDN and CDR2 FVKESK. In DNA form, the CDR3 reads TGTGCCAGCAGCCCTATTGGCGGGCCCTTAGGCTACACCTTC. It is translated as CASSPIGGPLGYTF.

This sequence joins TRBV9 and TRBJ2-2; a weak D match, TRBD1 (6 bases). The germline V and J ends were trimmed by 0 bases and 5 bases, with 11 bases remaining between them. This CDR3 contains 15 residues. Germline V gives CDR1 SGDLS, CDR2 YYNGEE. The DNA for the CDR3 is TGTGCCAGCAGCGTAGGCAGGGGTGAGACCGGGGAGCTGTTTTTT. It codes for CASSVGRGETGELFF. Filled out from reference TRBV9 and TRBJ2-2, the complete variable domain reads DSGVTQTPKHLITATGQRVTLRCSPRSGDLSVYWYQQSLDQGLQFLIQYYNGEERAKGNILERFSAQQFPDLHSELNLSSLELGDSALYFCASSVGRGETGELFFGEGSRLTVL.

The DNA for the CDR3 is TGTGCCAGCAGCTTGGTAGGGGCGATCTATGGCTACACCTTC. It codes for CASSLVGAIYGYTF. The rearrangement uses TRBV5-6 and TRBJ1-2; D is perhaps TRBD1 (5 bases). The CDR3 sequence is 14 residues long. V lost 0 bases and J 4 bases, leaving 10 bases between the germline ends. Looked up from germline, CDR1 is SGHDT and CDR2 is YYEEEE.

The rearrangement links TRBV29-1 to TRBJ2-1, with TRBD2 identical over 7 bases. The CDR3 spans 12 residues. Germline assignment: CDR1 SQVTM and CDR2 ANQGSEA. V was pared by 7 bases and J by 4 bases, with 4 bases of the junction left unmatched. The CDR3 nucleotides are TGCAGCGGGGGGGGAGTTTACAATGAGCAGTTCTTC. Its translation is CSGGGVYNEQFF.

This chain links TRBV21-1 with TRBJ2-2; TRBD2, the D gene given by the table, was not confirmed from the DNA. TRBV21-1 is a documented pseudogene. The CDR3 extends over 18 amino acids. The CDR3 is CASSPASGEGFDTGELFF. The DNA of the CDR3 is TGTGCCAGCAGCCCGGCTAGCGGGGAGGGGTTCGACACCGGGGAGCTGTTTTTT.

This chain's CDR3 is CAGTGRWTPDEAFF. In DNA, the CDR3 is TGTGCCGGAACAGGTCGGTGGACCCCCGATGAAGCTTTCTTT. The rearrangement uses TRBV28 and TRBJ1-1; possible D gene TRBD1, 5 bases. The ends were cut back, 11 bases at V and 7 bases at J, with 23 bases in the middle. The CDR3 is 14 residues long. The germline V gene encodes CDR1 MDHEN and CDR2 SYDVKM.